What follows is one TCR beta chain and its context. Its antigen is still unknown. A much larger clone differs from this one at a single base, so this may be a read error. This sample is drawn from a study of identical twins. Study-level points and caveats: Out-of-frame alpha sequences common to twins exhibited a surplus of low generation probability. Invariant MAIT and iNKT cells may have partly biased zero-insertion analyses. Models underestimated how often monozygotic twins shared out-of-frame TCR alpha. Weaker excess sharing between twins was seen in beta out-of-frame sequences.

Germline-derived CDR1 and CDR2 are SGHRS and YFSETQ. The CDR3 length is 16 residues. TCRdb re-called the 5' RACE reads with MiXCR, one entry per CDR3 protein. The sample has about 530,000 distinct CDR3 sequences; 12% to 15% are singletons. This sample was also put to use in a study of yellow fever vaccine responses in identical twins.

Sequencing was performed on CD4+ T cells sorted from blood. The TCR originated in a woman aged 18-29 years in good health. V usage is TRBV5-1 and J usage is TRBJ2-7; D possibly matches TRBD1 or TRBD2 (5 bases each). CDR3 nucleotides: TGCGCCAGCAGCTTGGGGGGGACCCCGAGCTCCCACGAGCAGTACTTC. Translated, it gives CASSLGGTPSSHEQYF.